This T cell receptor beta chain was sequenced in a study of blood T cell repertoires in COVID-19. Sequencing used immunoSEQ multiplex PCR; TCRdb keeps in-frame clones, though not all of them. The profile shows about 330,000 clones, more than 70% of them singletons. This CDR3 comprises 19 residues. Germline CDR1 is SEHNR and CDR2 is FQNEAQ (reference sequence). V was clipped by 2 bases and J by 3 bases; unmatched bases: 14. The chain recombines TRBV7-9 with TRBJ1-4; TRBD1 matches at 8 bases. Sequenced sample: peripheral blood. This clonotype originated in a woman aged 50 to 60 with acute or convalescent COVID-19. The CDR3 here is CASSLFRNRGELANEKLFF. The CDR3 nucleotides read TGTGCCAGCAGCTTATTTCGGAACAGGGGGGAGTTAGCTAATGAAAAACTGTTTTTT.